Each of the 13 T cell receptor beta chains below was sequenced from the same sample in a study of shared clonotypes between healthy human individuals (dated by TCRdb to the early 2020s). Libraries were prepared through the immunoSEQ multiplex PCR assay. TCRdb mirrors the immuneACCESS table, restricted to in-frame sequences. Some clones are absent from its copies; in checked studies, under half trace to an unresolved V gene, and the reason for the others is unknown. A total of approximately 1.9 million clones appear in this sample, 93% of them only once. Together, the top ten hold more than 1.5% of the sample. CD8 naive samples were CD45RO-negative cells positively selected for CCR7, giving a CD45RA+CCR7+ population that excluded TemRA cells. The sequenced sample consisted of naive CD8+ T cells from PBMCs. The meaning of the sample's cell subset or site label: CD45RA+CCR7+. These receptors originate from a man aged 18-30 years in good health. Some clones in this sample may be carry-over from other donors' samples.

V usage is TRBV9 and J usage is TRBJ2-3; unclear D gene. The germline V and J ends were trimmed by 2 bases and 0 bases, with 10 bases remaining between them. CDR3 length: 15 residues. Germline assignment: CDR1 SGDLS and CDR2 YYNGEE. CDR3 loop: CASSVSQSSTDTQYF. The CDR3 nucleotides are TGTGCCAGCAGCGTCTCACAGTCTAGCACAGATACGCAGTATTTT.

The chain joins TRBV27 to TRBJ1-5, with 9 bases matching TRBD1. The germline V gene encodes CDR1 MNHEY and CDR2 SMNVEV (reference sequence). The CDR3 runs 15 residues. Trimming at V came to 5 bases and at J to 7 bases, leaving 9 bases not matched to a gene. The CDR3 reads CASSPRTGEEQPQHF. The CDR3 nucleotides read TGTGCCAGCAGTCCTCGGACAGGGGAAGAACAGCCCCAGCATTTT.

For the CDR3, the DNA is TGTGCCAGCAGCGTATCCCCCTACTACGAGCAGTACTTC. Its translation: CASSVSPYYEQYF. This chain links TRBV9 with TRBJ2-7; no clear D gene. Looked up from germline, CDR1 is SGDLS and CDR2 is YYNGEE. The germline V and J ends were trimmed by 1 base and 3 bases, with 8 bases remaining between them. This CDR3 contains 13 residues. Using reference TRBV9 and TRBJ2-7 for the parts outside the CDR3, the full variable domain is DSGVTQTPKHLITATGQRVTLRCSPRSGDLSVYWYQQSLDQGLQFLIQYYNGEERAKGNILERFSAQQFPDLHSELNLSSLELGDSALYFCASSVSPYYEQYFGPGTRLTVT.

To note about this clone: Other DNA sequences in the same sample also yield this CDR3. V gene TRBV27 combines with J gene TRBJ2-1; maybe TRBD1 (6 bases). This CDR3 is 15 amino acids long. V lost 7 bases to trimming and J lost 0 bases, with 13 bases between them. Germline values: CDR1 MNHEY, CDR2 SMNVEV (reference sequence). CDR3 DNA sequence: TGTGCCAGCACTCTGAGGGGGAGCTCCTACAATGAGCAGTTCTTC. This encodes CASTLRGSSYNEQFF.

In the case of this clone: The same CDR3 is also encoded by other DNA sequences in this sample. The chain links TRBV19 to TRBJ1-5, with unresolved D. Between the trimmed V and J ends, which lost 3 bases and 1 base, there was a span of 10 bases. This CDR3 has 15 amino acids. Germline values: CDR1 LNHDA, CDR2 SQIVND (reference sequence). The CDR3 DNA reads as TGTGCCAGTAGTATGGGGAGGATAAGCAATCAGCCCCAGCATTTT. Translation: CASSMGRISNQPQHF.

This rearrangement joins TRBV20-1 to TRBJ1-1; D not resolved. This CDR3 is 11 amino acids long. Germline CDR1 DFQATT, CDR2 SNEGSKA (reference sequence). V was shortened by 4 bases and J by 5 bases, with 8 bases between the two germline ends. The CDR3 sequence is CSAKWLTEAFF. In DNA form, the CDR3 reads TGCAGTGCTAAGTGGCTGACTGAAGCTTTCTTT.

This rearrangement joins TRBV27 to TRBJ1-1, with unresolved D. The length of the CDR3 is 16 residues. V lost 5 bases to trimming and J lost 1 base, with 17 bases between them. The germline V gene has CDR1 MNHEY and CDR2 SMNVEV (reference sequence). CDR3 bases: TGTGCCAGCAGTCCCCTCCGGGGTTATTCGAACACTGAAGCTTTCTTT. This encodes CASSPLRGYSNTEAFF.

The genes are TRBV7-9 and TRBJ2-5; D is possibly TRBD1 or TRBD2 (7 bases each). The germline V and J ends were trimmed by 2 bases and 3 bases, with 10 bases remaining between them. Germline V gene lookup returns CDR1 SEHNR and CDR2 FQNEAQ (reference sequence). This CDR3 region has 14 residues. The CDR3 protein is CASSLPGGEETQYF. The CDR3 DNA sequence: TGTGCCAGCAGCTTACCAGGGGGGGAAGAGACCCAGTACTTC.

V gene TRBV2 combines with J gene TRBJ1-2; D gene ambiguous. Trimming cost V 8 bases and J 2 bases, with 9 bases left between them. The CDR3 loop spans 12 amino acids. CDR1 is SNHLY, CDR2 FYNNEI, per germline. The CDR3 here is CASLGVNYGYTF. In nucleotides, the CDR3 is TGTGCCAGCCTGGGAGTAAACTATGGCTACACCTTC.

The V call is TRBV28, the J call TRBJ1-2; 9 nucleotides match TRBD1. The CDR3 length is 14 residues. The V gene's germline CDR1 is MDHEN and CDR2 SYDVKM. The V gene end was trimmed by 5 bases and the J gene end by 8 bases; junction bases not matched to a gene: 9. CDR3 nucleotides: TGTGCCAGCAGTCCTGCCGGGACAGGGTTCGGCTACACCTTC. This translates into CASSPAGTGFGYTF.

The chain recombines TRBV27 with TRBJ1-3; 9 bases align to TRBD1. The V and J ends lost 5 bases and 2 bases, in that order; junction bases with no gene match: 4. The CDR3 sequence is 15 residues long. Germline V gene sequence: CDR1 MNHEY, CDR2 SMNVEV (reference sequence). The CDR3 DNA reads as TGTGCCAGCAGTCAGGACAGGGGTCCTGGAAACACCATATATTTT. Translating it yields CASSQDRGPGNTIYF.

This clone appeared a few times. This CDR3 is also generated by other DNA sequences in the sample. The J gene is TRBJ1-1, the V gene TRBV29-1; no definite D call. This CDR3 contains 11 residues. The V gene lost 5 bases and the J gene lost 4 bases, with 8 bases spanning the gap. The germline V gene has CDR1 SQVTM and CDR2 ANQGSEA. The CDR3 spells CSVLQITEAFF. The CDR3 coding sequence is TGCAGCGTTCTTCAGATCACTGAAGCTTTCTTT. Looking up the rest from reference TRBV29-1 and TRBJ1-1 gives the full variable domain: SAVISQKPSRDICQRGTSLTIQCQVDSQVTMMFWYRQQPGQSLTLIATANQGSEATYESGFVIDKFPISRPNLTFSTLTVSNMSPEDSSIYLCSVLQITEAFFGQGTRLTVV.

CDR3 loop: CASSLVVSGAVYEQYF. Written as DNA, the CDR3 is TGTGCCAGCAGCTTGGTGGTATCGGGGGCTGTCTACGAGCAGTACTTC. The J gene is TRBJ2-7, the V gene TRBV5-5; perhaps D is TRBD1 or TRBD2 (6 bases each). The CDR3 contains 16 residues. Germline CDR1 and CDR2: SGHKS and YYEKEE (reference sequence). The V end lost 0 bases, the J end lost 3 bases, and 16 bases lay between the germline ends.